A single sample gave rise to the 32 T cell receptor beta chains below, sequenced in a study of blood T cell repertoires in COVID-19. The protocol was immunoSEQ multiplex PCR, while the TCRdb copy is restricted to in-frame clones and leaves out a portion. The table records about 250,000 clones, about 83% of them present only once. The sequencing sample was made of peripheral blood. These receptors were taken from a woman of 80 years or more with COVID-19, enrolled during active disease.

The rearrangement links TRBV9 to TRBJ2-2, with 9 nucleotides matching TRBD1. The germline V gene encodes CDR1 SGDLS and CDR2 YYNGEE. The CDR3 is 15 residues long. Trimming at V came to 3 bases and at J to 3 bases, leaving 3 bases not matched to a gene. Here the CDR3 DNA reads TGTGCCAGCAGCGGAACAGGGGGCTACACCGGGGAGCTGTTTTTT. Protein product: CASSGTGGYTGELFF.

This chain links TRBV11-2 with TRBJ2-2; no clear D. CDR3 length equals 14 residues. The germline CDR1 and CDR2 sequences are SGHAT and FQNNGV. V was cut by 5 bases and J by 4 bases, with 11 bases left in between. This chain's CDR3 is CASSHIRSTGELFF. Written as DNA, the CDR3 is TGTGCCAGCAGCCATATCCGGTCCACCGGGGAGCTGTTTTTT.

The chain carries TRBV2 and TRBJ1-1; no firm D call. Germline-derived CDR1 and CDR2 are SNHLY and FYNNEI. The V and J ends lost 4 bases and 1 base respectively, with 7 bases between them. This CDR3 has 13 amino acids. The chain's CDR3 is CASSVLQNTEAFF. The CDR3 DNA sequence: TGTGCCAGCAGTGTTTTACAGAACACTGAAGCTTTCTTT.

This chain uses TRBV11-2 with TRBJ1-1; possible D gene TRBD1, 6 bases. Deletions cut 4 bases from V and 2 bases from J, with 8 bases between. CDR3 length: 13 amino acids. CDR1 and CDR2 (germline): SGHAT, FQNNGV. DNA for the CDR3: TGTGCCAGCAGCTCGGACAGTAACACTGAAGCTTTCTTT. Amino acids: CASSSDSNTEAFF.

Here the CDR3 DNA reads TGCGCCAGCAGCTTAGGACTTCCTCCCGACGAGCAGTACTTC. This sequence encodes CASSLGLPPDEQYF. The chain uses TRBV5-1 and TRBJ2-7; a weak D match, TRBD2 (5 bases). The V gene lost 2 bases and the J gene lost 5 bases, with 14 bases spanning the gap. From germline, CDR1 is SGHRS and CDR2 YFSETQ. This CDR3 has 14 residues. Looking up the rest from reference TRBV5-1 and TRBJ2-7 gives the full variable domain: KAGVTQTPRYLIKTRGQQVTLSCSPISGHRSVSWYQQTPGQGLQFLFEYFSETQRNKGNFPGRFSGRQFSNSRSEMNVSTLELGDSALYLCASSLGLPPDEQYFGPGTRLTVT.

J is TRBJ2-3 and V is TRBV9, with 11 bases matching TRBD2. Germline CDR1 is SGDLS and CDR2 is YYNGEE. The CDR3 spans 16 residues. Trimming at V came to 4 bases and at J to 2 bases, leaving 6 bases not matched to a gene. In DNA, the CDR3 is TGTGCCAGCAGCCCCCTAGCGGGGGGACTCACAGATACGCAGTATTTT. Its translation: CASSPLAGGLTDTQYF.

Worth noting for this clone: This sample also contains other DNA sequences that code for the same CDR3. The rearrangement joins TRBV29-1 to TRBJ1-4; TRBD1 is a possible D gene (6 bases). CDR1 is SQVTM, CDR2 ANQGSEA, per germline. This CDR3 comprises 12 residues. Trimming took 5 bases from V and 7 from J, leaving 11 bases between them. CDR3: CSVSGEGEKLFF. CDR3 nucleotides: TGCAGCGTTTCAGGGGAGGGTGAAAAACTGTTTTTT.

V usage is TRBV5-1 and J usage is TRBJ2-2; D call uncertain. The length of the CDR3 is 12 residues. V lost 1 base and J 7 bases, leaving 5 bases between the germline ends. Germline-derived CDR1 and CDR2 are SGHRS and YFSETQ. The CDR3 DNA reads as TGCGCCAGCAGCTTGAACGGCGGGGAGCTGTTTTTT. Encoded protein: CASSLNGGELFF.

The V gene is TRBV15, the J gene TRBJ1-1; D not certain. The CDR3 consists of 13 residues. The V end lost 1 base, the J end lost 0 bases, and 3 bases lay between the germline ends. Germline V gene lookup returns CDR1 LNHNV and CDR2 YYDKDF (reference sequence). CDR3: CATSRAVNTEAFF. For the CDR3, the DNA is TGTGCCACCAGCAGAGCAGTGAACACTGAAGCTTTCTTT.

The V call is TRBV12-3 or TRBV12-4, the J call TRBJ1-2, with 7 bases aligning to TRBD1. The CDR3 extends over 13 amino acids. V lost 6 bases and J lost 4; bases outside the gene matches: 5. CDR3 protein: CASSHDRAYGYTF. CDR3 nucleotide sequence: TGTGCCAGCAGCCATGACAGGGCCTATGGCTACACCTTC.

CDR3 nucleotides: TGCAGTGCCCCCGGTAACCCTACGCAGTATTTT. It codes for CSAPGNPTQYF. V and J are TRBV20-1 and TRBJ2-3; D call uncertain. V was trimmed by 6 bases and J by 8 bases, leaving 12 bases between them. Germline assignment: CDR1 DFQATT and CDR2 SNEGSKA (reference sequence). This CDR3 is built from 11 residues.

The chain uses TRBV19 and TRBJ1-4; D ambiguous. This CDR3 region has 15 residues. The V end was cut by 0 bases, the J end by 0 bases, with 5 bases between. Germline CDR1 reads LNHDA; CDR2 reads SQIVND (reference sequence). CDR3 residues: CASSIDTATNEKLFF. CDR3 DNA: TGTGCCAGTAGTATAGACACTGCAACTAATGAAAAACTGTTTTTT.

The chain links TRBV12-3 or TRBV12-4 to TRBJ1-2; TRBD1 matches at 7 bases. Trimming took 7 bases from V and 4 from J; bases not matched to a gene: 6. The CDR3 loop spans 13 amino acids. The CDR3 sequence: CASKDRDSYGYTF. The CDR3 region has the DNA TGTGCCAGCAAAGACCGGGACAGCTATGGCTACACCTTC.

This chain joins TRBV6-6 and TRBJ2-7, with 7 bases identical to TRBD2. From germline, CDR1 is MNHNY and CDR2 SVGAGI (reference sequence). The junction had 7 bases not matched to a gene; V was cut back by 4 bases and J by 4 bases. The CDR3 consists of 14 residues. The CDR3 loop reads CASSSGGSRYEQYF. The CDR3, as DNA: TGTGCCAGCAGTTCGGGAGGTAGCCGTTACGAGCAGTACTTC.

This chain joins TRBV7-9 and TRBJ1-2; no reliable D call. The CDR3 runs 12 residues. Germline V gene data show CDR1 as SEHNR and CDR2 as FQNEAQ (reference sequence). V lost 5 bases and J lost 7, with 11 bases in between. The CDR3: CASSPEPGGYTF. The CDR3 region has the DNA TGTGCCAGCAGCCCCGAACCGGGTGGCTACACCTTC.

This chain connects TRBV6-5 to TRBJ1-1; weak D call: TRBD1 (6 bases). Trimming took 7 bases from V and 3 from J, leaving 12 bases between them. This CDR3 is built from 13 residues. The germline gives CDR1 MNHEY, CDR2 SVGAGI. The CDR3 is CASTRQEHTEAFF. As DNA, the CDR3 is TGTGCCAGCACCCGACAGGAACACACTGAAGCTTTCTTT.

This rearrangement joins TRBV20-1 to TRBJ1-6, with 9 bases identical to TRBD1. Germline V gene lookup returns CDR1 DFQATT and CDR2 SNEGSKA (reference sequence). The CDR3 runs to 18 residues. V shed 3 bases and J 6 bases; nucleotides not matched to a gene: 15. CDR3 amino acids: CSASRGTGISGLNSPLHF. CDR3 DNA: TGCAGTGCTAGTAGGGGGACAGGGATCAGTGGGCTTAATTCACCCCTCCACTTT.

The genes are TRBV9 and TRBJ1-2; 10 bases are a match to TRBD1. The germline CDR1 and CDR2 sequences are SGDLS and YYNGEE. The CDR3 extends over 14 amino acids. J gave up 9 bases and V 3 bases, and 8 bases lay outside the gene matches. CDR3 sequence (DNA): TGTGCCAGCAGCGCTGAGACAGGGGGCGGAAGCTACACCTTC. Translated: CASSAETGGGSYTF.

The genes are TRBV7-2 and TRBJ1-1, with D possibly matching TRBD1 (6 bases). The CDR3 loop spans 14 amino acids. CDR1 is SGHTA, CDR2 FQGNSA, per germline. V gave up 5 bases and J gave up 0 bases, with 10 bases separating them. CDR3 in amino acids: CASSRDIMNTEAFF. DNA of the CDR3: TGTGCCAGCAGCCGGGACATTATGAACACTGAAGCTTTCTTT. The whole variable domain, remainder taken from reference TRBV7-2 and TRBJ1-1, is GAGVSQSPSNKVTEKGKDVELRCDPISGHTALYWYRQSLGQGLEFLIYFQGNSAPDKSGLPSDRFSAERTGGSVSTLTIQRTQQEDSAVYLCASSRDIMNTEAFFGQGTRLTVV.

V gene TRBV7-8 combines with J gene TRBJ1-2; D is possibly TRBD1 (6 bases). V shed 5 bases and J shed 0 bases, with 13 bases lying between them. CDR1 SGHVS and CDR2 FQNEAQ come from the germline V gene. The CDR3 has 15 amino acids. The CDR3 here is CASSPRDTTNYGYTF. For the CDR3, the DNA is TGTGCCAGCAGCCCAAGGGACACAACTAACTATGGCTACACCTTC. The full variable domain, with the rest looked up from reference TRBV7-8 and TRBJ1-2, is GAGVSQSPRYKVAKRGQDVALRCDPISGHVSLFWYQQALGQGPEFLTYFQNEAQLDKSGLPSDRFFAERPEGSVSTLKIQRTQQEDSAVYLCASSPRDTTNYGYTFGSGTRLTVV.

CDR3 residues: CSVVAAESWGLRNEQFF. In nucleotides, the CDR3 is TGCAGCGTTGTCGCCGCAGAGAGTTGGGGCTTAAGGAATGAGCAGTTCTTC. The chain combines TRBV29-1 with TRBJ2-1; D is perhaps TRBD1 (5 bases). The V end was cut by 4 bases, the J end by 7 bases, with 26 bases between. The CDR3 sequence is 17 residues long. The germline V gene has CDR1 SQVTM and CDR2 ANQGSEA.

This clone was observed a single time. V is TRBV7-2 and J is TRBJ2-5; 8 bases fit TRBD2. The CDR3 is 19 amino acids. With 1 base clipped from V and 4 bases from J, the junction kept 17 bases outside the gene matches. Germline CDR1 and CDR2: SGHTA and FQGNSA. CDR3 in DNA: TGTGCCAGCAGCTTAGAGTACGCAGCGGGGGCCCCCAGTCGAGAGACCCAGTACTTC. This sequence encodes CASSLEYAAGAPSRETQYF.

The gene calls are TRBV11-2 and TRBJ2-5, with a weak D call TRBD1 (6 bases). The CDR3 extends over 14 amino acids. Germline V gene data show CDR1 as SGHAT and CDR2 as FQNNGV. V was shortened by 3 bases and J by 2 bases, with 10 bases between the two germline ends. CDR3 coding DNA: TGTGCCAGCAGCTTCATGACAGGTCAAGAGACCCAGTACTTC. It specifies CASSFMTGQETQYF.

V usage is TRBV29-1 and J usage is TRBJ1-5; 8 bases align to TRBD1. V was clipped by 4 bases and J by 0 bases; unmatched bases: 5. This CDR3 is built from 15 residues. From germline, CDR1 is SQVTM and CDR2 ANQGSEA. The CDR3 loop reads CSVGVGTGSNQPQHF. CDR3 DNA sequence: TGCAGCGTTGGGGTAGGGACAGGTAGCAATCAGCCCCAGCATTTT.

The chain employs TRBV5-1 and TRBJ1-2, with D possibly being TRBD1 (6 bases). V lost 4 bases and J lost 0, with 22 bases in between. This CDR3 has 18 residues. CDR1 and CDR2 from the germline V gene are SGHRS and YFSETQ. As DNA, the CDR3 is TGCGCCAGCAGCGCCACGGGCAGGGGCAACCAAGCTAACTATGGCTACACCTTC. Its translation: CASSATGRGNQANYGYTF.

The chain couples TRBV7-2 to TRBJ2-5; D may be TRBD2 (6 bases). The germline V gene encodes CDR1 SGHTA and CDR2 FQGNSA. Trimming took off 3 bases at V and 0 bases at J, with 11 bases between the two ends. There are 15 residues in the CDR3. The CDR3 DNA is TGTGCCAGCAGCTTGGATAGCGGAAACCAAGAGACCCAGTACTTC. Protein sequence: CASSLDSGNQETQYF. Filled out from reference TRBV7-2 and TRBJ2-5, the complete variable domain reads GAGVSQSPSNKVTEKGKDVELRCDPISGHTALYWYRQSLGQGLEFLIYFQGNSAPDKSGLPSDRFSAERTGGSVSTLTIQRTQQEDSAVYLCASSLDSGNQETQYFGPGTRLLVL.

This clone was detected only a few times. The chain links TRBV2 to TRBJ2-3, with a tentative D call TRBD1 (5 bases). CDR3 length equals 16 residues. Germline-derived CDR1 and CDR2 are SNHLY and FYNNEI. V lost 8 bases and J lost 4, with 22 bases in between. This CDR3 is CASATGNSIVADTQYF. The CDR3, as DNA: TGTGCCAGCGCTACAGGCAACAGTATAGTGGCAGATACGCAGTATTTT.

V gene TRBV5-1 combines with J gene TRBJ2-1, with 8 nucleotides matching TRBD1. CDR3 length: 15 residues. Per germline, CDR1 SGHRS and CDR2 YFSETQ. The trim removed 1 base at V and 2 bases at J, leaving 2 bases unmatched. The CDR3 here is CASSLQGAPYNEQFF. The CDR3 nucleotides are TGCGCCAGCAGCTTGCAGGGGGCCCCCTACAATGAGCAGTTCTTC.

The rearrangement uses TRBV6-4 and TRBJ2-1; the match to TRBD1 covers 8 bases. V lost 3 bases, J lost 8 bases, and 6 bases stayed unmatched. The CDR3 contains 14 residues. Germline CDR1 reads MRHNA; CDR2 reads SNTAGT. The CDR3 loop is CASSEQGAGDEQFF. CDR3 coding DNA: TGTGCCAGCAGTGAGCAGGGGGCAGGGGATGAGCAGTTCTTC.

The J gene is TRBJ1-2, the V gene TRBV10-3; D is unclear. V shed 0 bases and J shed 6 bases, with 5 bases lying between them. The CDR3 loop spans 12 amino acids. Germline CDR1 and CDR2: ENHRY and SYGVKD. CDR3 residues: CAISESADGYTF. CDR3 coding DNA: TGTGCCATCAGTGAGTCGGCAGATGGCTACACCTTC.

The chain employs TRBV5-1 and TRBJ1-1; TRBD1 matches 7 bases. CDR3 size: 15 residues. V trimming: 0 bases; J trimming: 1 base; junction bases outside the gene matches: 3. From germline, CDR1 is SGHRS and CDR2 YFSETQ. In DNA, the CDR3 is TGCGCCAGCAGCTTGGGTGGGACAGCGAACACTGAAGCTTTCTTT. It codes for CASSLGGTANTEAFF.

The V call is TRBV11-2, the J call TRBJ1-1; the D is unclear. V was cut by 5 bases and J by 5 bases, with 15 bases left in between. The CDR3 has 14 residues. Germline V lookup: CDR1 SGHAT, CDR2 FQNNGV. CDR3 sequence (DNA): TGTGCCAGCAGCCGGACTCTTAGCGGGACTGAAGCTTTCTTT. It yields the protein CASSRTLSGTEAFF.